The rows below give T cell receptor beta chains drawn from one sample of a study of cytomegalovirus exposure and HLA in healthy donors. Sequenced by immunoSEQ multiplex PCR; TCRdb stores in-frame clones only, minus some. The data show nearly 100,000 clones, with more than 70% seen just once and under 20% held by the top ten. What was sequenced was PBMCs. These receptors originate from a woman aged 55-69 years in good health and CMV-seropositive. The CDR3 runs from the conserved cysteine through the conserved F or W. The D gene is left open where the match is weak. Expanded clones get a size class; other rows say once, few or many, or leave the size out.

j_gene: TRBJ2-7
abundance: once
v_gene: TRBV28
d_gene: TRBD2
CDR3aa: CASSLRTSGRPAYF
CDR3nt: TGTGCCAGCAGTTTACGGACTAGCGGGAGGCCGGCGTACTTC

j_gene: TRBJ2-5
abundance: -
v_gene: TRBV18
d_gene: -
CDR3aa: CASSAPQGGQETQYF
CDR3nt: TGTGCCAGCTCAGCCCCCCAGGGGGGCCAAGAGACCCAGTACTTC

j_gene: TRBJ1-2
abundance: -
v_gene: TRBV4-1
d_gene: TRBD1
CDR3aa: CASSQERGQYGYTF
CDR3nt: TGCGCCAGCAGCCAAGAAAGGGGACAGTATGGCTACACCTTC

j_gene: TRBJ2-7
abundance: -
v_gene: TRBV6-5
d_gene: -
CDR3aa: CASTGGYEQYF
CDR3nt: TGTGCCAGCACTGGCGGCTACGAGCAGTACTTC

j_gene: TRBJ2-3
abundance: -
v_gene: TRBV11-2
d_gene: TRBD2
CDR3aa: CASRPIAGGWADTQYF
CDR3nt: TGTGCCAGCAGACCGATAGCGGGAGGGTGGGCAGATACGCAGTATTTT

j_gene: TRBJ2-1
abundance: -
v_gene: TRBV19
d_gene: -
CDR3aa: CASSEMYNEQFF
CDR3nt: TGTGCCAGTAGTGAGATGTACAATGAGCAGTTCTTC

j_gene: TRBJ1-1
abundance: -
v_gene: TRBV6-4
d_gene: -
CDR3aa: CASTQDSAGITEAFF
CDR3nt: TGTGCCAGCACCCAGGACTCAGCAGGAATCACTGAAGCTTTCTTT

j_gene: TRBJ2-7
abundance: few
v_gene: TRBV7-2
d_gene: -
CDR3aa: CASSLARAYEQYF
CDR3nt: TGTGCCAGCAGCTTAGCGCGGGCGTACGAGCAGTACTTC

j_gene: TRBJ2-2
abundance: -
v_gene: TRBV18
d_gene: TRBD1
CDR3aa: CASSGTGDSGELFF
CDR3nt: TGTGCCAGCTCAGGGACAGGGGATTCCGGGGAGCTGTTTTTT

j_gene: TRBJ1-1
abundance: -
v_gene: TRBV28
d_gene: TRBD1
CDR3aa: CASSSGQPNTEAFF
CDR3nt: TGTGCCAGCAGCTCGGGACAGCCGAACACTGAAGCTTTCTTT

j_gene: TRBJ1-5
abundance: -
v_gene: TRBV4-2
d_gene: -
CDR3aa: CASSRTGTRGVLSNQPQHF
CDR3nt: TGTGCCAGCAGCCGCACCGGGACTCGAGGGGTGTTGAGCAATCAGCCCCAGCATTTT

j_gene: TRBJ2-3
abundance: -
v_gene: TRBV6-5
d_gene: -
CDR3aa: CASGQPPATDTQYF
CDR3nt: TGTGCCAGCGGACAGCCCCCCGCCACAGATACGCAGTATTTT

j_gene: TRBJ1-4
abundance: few
v_gene: TRBV7-9
d_gene: TRBD1
CDR3aa: CASSIQGNEKLFF
CDR3nt: TGTGCCAGCAGTATACAGGGGAATGAAAAACTGTTTTTT

j_gene: TRBJ2-1
abundance: few
v_gene: TRBV10-3
d_gene: TRBD2
CDR3aa: CAIGLAADNEQFF
CDR3nt: TGTGCCATTGGACTAGCGGCAGACAATGAGCAGTTCTTC

j_gene: TRBJ2-7
abundance: -
v_gene: TRBV23-1
d_gene: -
CDR3aa: CASILEGHPTCEQYF
CDR3nt: TGCGCCAGCATCCTCGAGGGCCATCCCACTTGCGAGCAGTACTTC

j_gene: TRBJ2-3
abundance: -
v_gene: TRBV15
d_gene: TRBD2
CDR3aa: CATSRRARGIYTDTQYF
CDR3nt: TGTGCCACCAGCCGACGAGCGCGGGGGATATACACAGATACGCAGTATTTT

j_gene: TRBJ2-1
abundance: once
v_gene: TRBV15
d_gene: TRBD2
CDR3aa: CATSKAGTTYNEQFF
CDR3nt: TGTGCCACCAGCAAGGCCGGGACTACTTACAATGAGCAGTTCTTC

j_gene: TRBJ1-1
abundance: -
v_gene: TRBV18
d_gene: TRBD1
CDR3aa: CASSSQGGTEAFF
CDR3nt: TGTGCCAGCTCATCTCAGGGGGGCACTGAAGCTTTCTTT

j_gene: TRBJ2-7
abundance: -
v_gene: TRBV30
d_gene: TRBD2
CDR3aa: CAWSSGGYNYEQYF
CDR3nt: TGTGCCTGGAGTTCGGGGGGATACAACTACGAGCAGTACTTC

j_gene: TRBJ2-2
abundance: -
v_gene: TRBV7-3
d_gene: -
CDR3aa: CASSLRQSNTGELFF
CDR3nt: TGTGCCAGCAGCTTAAGACAGTCGAACACCGGGGAGCTGTTTTTT

j_gene: TRBJ2-2
abundance: -
v_gene: TRBV19
d_gene: TRBD1
CDR3aa: CASSSAGGIGTGELFF
CDR3nt: TGTGCCAGTAGTAGCGCAGGGGGAATTGGGACCGGGGAGCTGTTTTTT

j_gene: TRBJ2-3
abundance: once
v_gene: TRBV6-1
d_gene: TRBD1
CDR3aa: CASSESGTGDTQYF
CDR3nt: TGTGCCAGCAGTGAATCAGGGACAGGAGATACGCAGTATTTT

j_gene: TRBJ1-2
abundance: -
v_gene: TRBV9
d_gene: -
CDR3aa: CASSAPGANNYGYTF
CDR3nt: TGTGCCAGCAGCGCGCCAGGGGCCAATAACTATGGCTACACCTTC

j_gene: TRBJ1-2
abundance: -
v_gene: TRBV6-5
d_gene: -
CDR3aa: CASTQRSGNYGYTF
CDR3nt: TGTGCCAGCACTCAAAGGTCAGGGAACTATGGCTACACCTTC

j_gene: TRBJ2-7
abundance: -
v_gene: TRBV7-2
d_gene: TRBD2
CDR3aa: CASSLVTSGTYEQYF
CDR3nt: TGTGCCAGCAGCTTAGTTACTAGCGGGACCTACGAGCAGTACTTC

j_gene: TRBJ2-7
abundance: -
v_gene: TRBV5-3
d_gene: TRBD2
CDR3aa: CATTSGSITVSYEQYF
CDR3nt: TGTGCCACTACTAGCGGTAGCATCACCGTATCCTACGAGCAGTACTTC

j_gene: TRBJ2-1
abundance: few
v_gene: TRBV6-5
d_gene: -
CDR3aa: CASSPPRTSNEQFF
CDR3nt: TGTGCCAGCTCTCCCCCCAGGACATCCAATGAGCAGTTCTTC

j_gene: TRBJ2-7
abundance: -
v_gene: TRBV28
d_gene: -
CDR3aa: CASRSGQHTSEQYF
CDR3nt: TGTGCCAGCAGATCAGGACAGCATACATCCGAGCAGTACTTC

j_gene: TRBJ2-7
abundance: -
v_gene: TRBV27
d_gene: -
CDR3aa: CASSLDSPLYEQYF
CDR3nt: TGTGCCAGCAGTTTGGACAGTCCTCTCTACGAGCAGTACTTC

j_gene: TRBJ2-1
abundance: -
v_gene: TRBV6-5
d_gene: TRBD2
CDR3aa: CASSYEAGEANEQFF
CDR3nt: TGTGCCAGCAGTTACGAGGCGGGAGAAGCGAATGAGCAGTTCTTC

j_gene: TRBJ2-1
abundance: -
v_gene: TRBV18
d_gene: -
CDR3aa: CASSPAVYNEQFF
CDR3nt: TGTGCCAGCTCACCAGCAGTCTACAATGAGCAGTTCTTC

j_gene: TRBJ1-1
abundance: -
v_gene: TRBV5-1
d_gene: -
CDR3aa: CASSSHSEAFF
CDR3nt: TGCGCCAGCAGCTCCCACTCAGAAGCTTTCTTT

j_gene: TRBJ2-1
abundance: -
v_gene: TRBV29-1
d_gene: -
CDR3aa: CSVTLGENNEQFF
CDR3nt: TGCAGCGTCACACTAGGCGAGAACAATGAGCAGTTCTTC

j_gene: TRBJ2-6
abundance: -
v_gene: TRBV5-1
d_gene: TRBD2
CDR3aa: CASSLMPLAGAGANVLTF
CDR3nt: TGCGCCAGCAGCTTGATGCCGCTAGCGGGAGCTGGGGCCAACGTCCTGACTTTC

j_gene: TRBJ2-2
abundance: once
v_gene: TRBV7-9
d_gene: TRBD1
CDR3aa: CASSQRTGEGTGELFF
CDR3nt: TGTGCCAGCAGTCAACGGACAGGGGAAGGCACCGGGGAGCTGTTTTTT

j_gene: TRBJ1-3
abundance: -
v_gene: TRBV5-6
d_gene: -
CDR3aa: CASSLGGSFSGNTIYF
CDR3nt: TGTGCCAGCAGCTTAGGGGGATCCTTCTCTGGAAACACCATATATTTT

j_gene: TRBJ1-1
abundance: -
v_gene: TRBV6-1
d_gene: TRBD1
CDR3aa: CASRAGQGGIRAFF
CDR3nt: TGTGCCAGCAGAGCGGGACAGGGAGGAATTAGGGCTTTCTTT

j_gene: TRBJ2-6
abundance: -
v_gene: TRBV7-3
d_gene: TRBD1
CDR3aa: CASSPRTGGTGANVLTF
CDR3nt: TGTGCCAGCAGCCCCCGGACAGGGGGTACTGGGGCCAACGTCCTGACTTTC

j_gene: TRBJ1-5
abundance: -
v_gene: TRBV7-8
d_gene: TRBD1
CDR3aa: CASSRQGGNNQPQHF
CDR3nt: TGTGCCAGCAGTCGACAGGGGGGCAACAATCAGCCCCAGCATTTT

j_gene: TRBJ2-7
abundance: -
v_gene: TRBV5-1
d_gene: TRBD1
CDR3aa: CASSDPTGPQYF
CDR3nt: TGCGCCAGCAGCGATCCGACAGGGCCGCAGTACTTC

j_gene: TRBJ2-1
abundance: -
v_gene: TRBV7-6
d_gene: TRBD2
CDR3aa: CASSLGREQFF
CDR3nt: TGTGCCAGCAGCCTCGGGAGGGAGCAGTTCTTC

j_gene: TRBJ1-1
abundance: -
v_gene: TRBV28
d_gene: TRBD1
CDR3aa: CASSRDRVNTEAFF
CDR3nt: TGTGCCAGCAGTCGGGACAGGGTGAACACTGAAGCTTTCTTT

j_gene: TRBJ2-3
abundance: few
v_gene: TRBV5-6
d_gene: -
CDR3aa: CASSLAGQGIADTQYF
CDR3nt: TGTGCCAGCAGCTTGGCCGGGCAGGGCATTGCAGATACGCAGTATTTT

j_gene: TRBJ2-1
abundance: -
v_gene: TRBV28
d_gene: -
CDR3aa: CASKKGGVNEQFF
CDR3nt: TGTGCCAGCAAAAAGGGGGGGGTCAATGAGCAGTTCTTC

j_gene: TRBJ2-1
abundance: few
v_gene: TRBV11-1
d_gene: TRBD2
CDR3aa: CASSRRLAGGATHEQFF
CDR3nt: TGTGCCAGCAGCCGCAGACTAGCGGGAGGTGCGACTCATGAGCAGTTCTTC

j_gene: TRBJ2-6
abundance: -
v_gene: TRBV6-1
d_gene: -
CDR3aa: CASSGRVSSPGANVLTF
CDR3nt: TGTGCCAGCAGTGGCAGGGTTTCTTCTCCTGGGGCCAACGTCCTGACTTTC

j_gene: TRBJ2-7
abundance: -
v_gene: TRBV28
d_gene: -
CDR3aa: CASRGQNPFEQYF
CDR3nt: TGTGCCAGCAGGGGACAAAACCCCTTCGAGCAGTACTTC

j_gene: TRBJ2-1
abundance: -
v_gene: TRBV30
d_gene: -
CDR3aa: CAWSPYSGYNEQFF
CDR3nt: TGTGCCTGGAGTCCGTATAGCGGTTACAATGAGCAGTTCTTC

j_gene: TRBJ2-3
abundance: -
v_gene: TRBV11-2
d_gene: TRBD2
CDR3aa: CASSLAFRTSGRSDTQYF
CDR3nt: TGTGCCAGCAGCTTAGCGTTTAGGACTAGCGGGAGGTCAGATACGCAGTATTTT

j_gene: TRBJ2-7
abundance: -
v_gene: TRBV19
d_gene: TRBD1
CDR3aa: CASSEEGAASYEQYF
CDR3nt: TGTGCCAGTAGTGAAGAGGGGGCGGCGTCCTACGAGCAGTACTTC

j_gene: TRBJ2-4
abundance: -
v_gene: TRBV19
d_gene: -
CDR3aa: CASTTGNAKNIQYF
CDR3nt: TGTGCCAGCACTACAGGGAATGCCAAAAACATTCAGTACTTC

j_gene: TRBJ2-1
abundance: -
v_gene: TRBV11-2
d_gene: -
CDR3aa: CASSRSPRDSFHEQFF
CDR3nt: TGTGCCAGCAGCCGCTCGCCCCGGGACTCCTTCCATGAGCAGTTCTTC

j_gene: TRBJ1-1
abundance: -
v_gene: TRBV6-1
d_gene: -
CDR3aa: CASSEGALWNTEAFF
CDR3nt: TGTGCCAGCAGTGAAGGGGCCCTATGGAACACTGAAGCTTTCTTT

j_gene: TRBJ2-7
abundance: -
v_gene: TRBV19
d_gene: -
CDR3aa: CARRGLMPYEQYF
CDR3nt: TGTGCTCGAAGAGGCCTCATGCCCTACGAGCAGTACTTC

j_gene: TRBJ2-7
abundance: few
v_gene: TRBV6-1
d_gene: -
CDR3aa: CAVNRVEQYF
CDR3nt: TGTGCCGTCAACAGGGTCGAGCAGTACTTC

j_gene: TRBJ1-5
abundance: -
v_gene: TRBV7-8
d_gene: TRBD1
CDR3aa: CASSLSQGAGQPQHF
CDR3nt: TGTGCCAGCAGCTTATCTCAGGGGGCCGGTCAGCCCCAGCATTTT